The rows below give T cell receptor beta chains drawn from one sample of a study of Ad26.COV2.S vaccination and SARS-CoV-2 variants. This table comes from immunoSEQ multiplex PCR, and its TCRdb copy is limited to in-frame clones, with some not included. Counted here are 200,000 to 250,000 clones, 88% occurring once; the ten biggest clones make up about 10%. Sequencing used peripheral blood, obtained in a trial of Ad26.COV2.S vaccine versus placebo. The receptors here all came from a person aged 18 to 65 who received the Ad26.COV2.S COVID-19 vaccine or a placebo. Each CDR3 is given with its conserved first and last residue. The order of the fields is V gene, J gene, CDR3 protein.

V gene: TRBV5-1; J gene: TRBJ1-4; CDR3 protein: CASSQNAGGTEKLFF
V gene: TRBV4-2; J gene: TRBJ2-7; CDR3 protein: CASSQGDKLYEQYF
V gene: TRBV5-1; J gene: TRBJ1-2; CDR3 protein: CASSLEGAEGYTF
V gene: TRBV6-2/TRBV6-3; J gene: TRBJ1-5; CDR3 protein: CASSSQGNQPQHF
V gene: TRBV4-2; J gene: TRBJ1-3; CDR3 protein: CASSQESVGQGRLSSGNTIYF
V gene: TRBV28; J gene: TRBJ2-7; CDR3 protein: CASSLYGTGAYEQYF
V gene: TRBV2; J gene: TRBJ2-2; CDR3 protein: CASRYGTSGGTGELFF
V gene: TRBV11-2; J gene: TRBJ2-1; CDR3 protein: CASSLGGVAYNEQFF
V gene: TRBV20-1; J gene: TRBJ2-2; CDR3 protein: CSASLRGPSNTGELFF
V gene: TRBV12-5; J gene: TRBJ1-6; CDR3 protein: CASVLNTRGRSPLHF
V gene: TRBV7-9; J gene: TRBJ2-1; CDR3 protein: CASSRLAGGPGEQFF
V gene: TRBV6-2/TRBV6-3; J gene: TRBJ2-3; CDR3 protein: CASSLDGPSSPDVF
V gene: TRBV11-3; J gene: TRBJ2-2; CDR3 protein: CASSLLLASGNTGELFF
V gene: TRBV13; J gene: TRBJ2-5; CDR3 protein: CASSLTSQETQYF
V gene: TRBV7-2; J gene: TRBJ2-5; CDR3 protein: CASSGGRQETQYF